Below, 9 T cell receptor beta chains from the same sample are listed, as sequenced in a study of spatial heterogeneity in lung cancer. Time point described: sample taken at primary tumor resection. Unsorted whole RNA samples from tumor, nontumor lung or frozen PBMC were sequenced. TCRdb passed the 5' RACE reads through MiXCR, listing each CDR3 protein once. The sample includes 40,000 to 45,000 distinct CDR3 sequences, approximately 6.5% of them seen just once. Sequencing was performed on PBMCs, taken at surgery. The receptor source for this set is a female donor with early-stage non-small cell lung cancer.

The chain recombines TRBV20-1 with TRBJ2-3; 9 bases fit TRBD2. The CDR3 contains 13 residues. CDR1 is DFQATT and CDR2 is SNEGSKA in the germline V gene (reference sequence). The CDR3, as DNA: TGCCTAACACGCGGGGGGGCTGCAGATACGCAGTATTTT. Translating gives CLTRGGAADTQYF.

Ten or more counts support this clonotype. This rearrangement joins TRBV2 to TRBJ2-2; possible D gene TRBD1, 5 bases. V lost 3 bases, J lost 1 base, and 9 bases lay in between. This CDR3 is 15 amino acids long. Germline V gene data show CDR1 as SNHLY and CDR2 as FYNNEI. The CDR3 is CASSEWQGNTGELFF. In DNA, the CDR3 is TGTGCCAGCAGTGAGTGGCAGGGGAACACCGGGGAGCTGTTTTTT.

A few counts support this clonotype. The chain uses TRBV5-6 and TRBJ2-3, with D unresolved. Trimming removed 7 bases from V and 5 bases from J, with 23 bases in between. Per germline, CDR1 SGHDT and CDR2 YYEEEE. The CDR3 covers 16 residues. The CDR3 coding sequence is TGTGCCAGCGACCAGGTCCCCTTTGGCGCACAAGATACGCAGTATTTT. Translating gives CASDQVPFGAQDTQYF.

This clonotype was observed at least ten times. The chain combines TRBV10-3 with TRBJ2-7; D is uncertain. Trimming took off 6 bases at V and 3 bases at J, with 15 bases between the two ends. Germline V gene data show CDR1 as ENHRY and CDR2 as SYGVKD. This CDR3 has 14 residues. The CDR3, as DNA: TGTGCCATCAGCTTCGGCGAGCGAAGCTACGAGCAGTACTTC. Its protein product is CAISFGERSYEQYF.

Concerning this clonotype itself: A much larger clone lies one base from this, so it may be a read error. The chain is built from TRBV28 and TRBJ2-7, with a possible D match to TRBD1 (6 bases). V dropped 6 bases and J dropped 1 base, with 7 bases sitting between them. The germline V gene encodes CDR1 MDHEN and CDR2 SYDVKM. The CDR3 covers 12 residues. The CDR3 bases are TGTGCCAGCAGCGGACAGTCCTACGAGCAGTACTTC. It specifies CASSGQSYEQYF. Looking up the rest from reference TRBV28 and TRBJ2-7 gives the full variable domain: DVKVTQSSRYLVKRTGEKVFLECVQDMDHENMFWYRQDPGLGLRLIYFSYDVKMKEKGDIPEGYSVSREKKERFSLILESASTNQTSMYLCASSGQSYEQYFGPGTRLTVT.

This clonotype was seen more than once but under ten times. This sequence joins TRBV7-9 and TRBJ1-3; 11 nucleotides align to TRBD1. The CDR3 is 16 residues long. The J segment lost 2 bases and the V segment lost 3 bases, leaving 3 bases of the junction unmatched. Germline V gives CDR1 SEHNR, CDR2 FQNEAQ (reference sequence). CDR3 DNA: TGTGCCAGCAGCTTTACGGACAGGGGGCCTGGAAACACCATATATTTT. Protein: CASSFTDRGPGNTIYF.

This clonotype was observed many times. This chain links TRBV7-2 with TRBJ1-2; D might be TRBD1 (6 bases). V was cut by 7 bases and J by 1 base, with 16 bases left in between. From germline, CDR1 is SGHTA and CDR2 FQGNSA. CDR3 length: 15 amino acids. The CDR3 is CASILSHRDNYGYTF. In DNA, the CDR3 is TGTGCCAGCATTCTCTCACACAGGGATAACTATGGCTACACCTTC.

This clonotype has a count of ten or more. The chain carries TRBV18 and TRBJ2-5, with D maybe TRBD1 (5 bases). The CDR3 covers 14 residues. Germline assignment: CDR1 KGHSH and CDR2 LQKENI. Trimming cost V 4 bases and J 1 base, with 10 bases left between them. CDR3 sequence (DNA): TGTGCCAGCTCACAACGGACAATCCAAGAGACCCAGTACTTC. Translated: CASSQRTIQETQYF.

This clonotype was seen at least ten times. This chain uses TRBV20-1 with TRBJ2-2, with TRBD2 matching over 10 bases. The CDR3 is 14 amino acids. CDR1 DFQATT and CDR2 SNEGSKA come from the germline V gene (reference sequence). V was clipped by 5 bases and J by 4 bases; unmatched bases: 4. The CDR3 region has the DNA TGCAGTGCTGAAGCGGGGGGGCCCACCGGGGAGCTGTTTTTT. It is translated as CSAEAGGPTGELFF.